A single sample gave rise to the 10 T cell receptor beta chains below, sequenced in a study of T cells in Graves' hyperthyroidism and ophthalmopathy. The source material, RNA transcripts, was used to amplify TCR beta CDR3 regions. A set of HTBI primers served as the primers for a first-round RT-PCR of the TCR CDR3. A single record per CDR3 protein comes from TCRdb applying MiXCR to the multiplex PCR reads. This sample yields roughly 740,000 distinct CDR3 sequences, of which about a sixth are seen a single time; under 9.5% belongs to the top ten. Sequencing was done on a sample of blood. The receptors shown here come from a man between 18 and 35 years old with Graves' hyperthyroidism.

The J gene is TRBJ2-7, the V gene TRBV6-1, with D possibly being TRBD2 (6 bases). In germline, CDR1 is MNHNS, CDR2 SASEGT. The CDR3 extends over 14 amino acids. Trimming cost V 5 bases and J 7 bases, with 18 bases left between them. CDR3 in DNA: TGTGCCAGCAGTCGTTTAGAGAGGGACTGGGAGCAGTACTTC. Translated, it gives CASSRLERDWEQYF.

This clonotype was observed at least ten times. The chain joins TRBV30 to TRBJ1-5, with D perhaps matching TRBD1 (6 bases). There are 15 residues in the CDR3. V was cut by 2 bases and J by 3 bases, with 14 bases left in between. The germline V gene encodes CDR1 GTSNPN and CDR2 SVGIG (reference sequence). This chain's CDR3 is CAWSIQGVSNQPQHF. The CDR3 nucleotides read TGTGCCTGGAGTATACAGGGAGTGTCCAATCAGCCCCAGCATTTT.

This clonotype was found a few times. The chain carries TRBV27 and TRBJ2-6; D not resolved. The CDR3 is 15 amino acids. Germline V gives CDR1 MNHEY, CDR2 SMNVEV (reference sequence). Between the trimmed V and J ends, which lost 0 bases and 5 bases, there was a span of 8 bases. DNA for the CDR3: TGTGCCAGCAGTTTATCGATAAACAGGGCCAACGTCCTGACTTTC. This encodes CASSLSINRANVLTF.

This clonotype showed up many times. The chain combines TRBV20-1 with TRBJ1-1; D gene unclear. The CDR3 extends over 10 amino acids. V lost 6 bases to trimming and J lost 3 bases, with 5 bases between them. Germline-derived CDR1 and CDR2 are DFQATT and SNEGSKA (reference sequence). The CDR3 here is CSAFHTEAFF. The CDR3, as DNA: TGCAGTGCCTTCCACACTGAAGCTTTCTTT.

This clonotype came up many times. In DNA, the CDR3 is TGTGCCAGCAGCTTACACAGAAGATCTGAAGCTTTCTTT. Its protein is CASSLHRRSEAFF. The V and J genes are TRBV11-2 and TRBJ1-1; no clear D. Germline V gene lookup returns CDR1 SGHAT and CDR2 FQNNGV. The CDR3 totals 13 residues. Trimming stripped 2 bases from V and 6 bases from J, with 10 bases between.

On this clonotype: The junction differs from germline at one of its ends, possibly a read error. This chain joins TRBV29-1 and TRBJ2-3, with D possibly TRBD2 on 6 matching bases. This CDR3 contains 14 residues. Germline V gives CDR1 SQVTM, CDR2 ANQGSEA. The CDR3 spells CSTRRGINTGTQYF. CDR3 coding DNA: TGCAGCACCCGACGGGGGATCAACACAGGTACGCAGTATTTT.

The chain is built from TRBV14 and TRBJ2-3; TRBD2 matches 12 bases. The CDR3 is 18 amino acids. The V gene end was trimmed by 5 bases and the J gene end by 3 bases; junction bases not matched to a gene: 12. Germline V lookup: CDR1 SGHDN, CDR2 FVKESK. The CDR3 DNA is TGTGCCAGCAGCTTTGGACTAGCGGGGATCATGGGTACAGATACGCAGTATTTT. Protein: CASSFGLAGIMGTDTQYF. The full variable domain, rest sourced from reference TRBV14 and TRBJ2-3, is EAGVTQFPSHSVIEKGQTVTLRCDPISGHDNLYWYRRVMGKEIKFLLHFVKESKQDESGMPNNRFLAERTGGTYSTLKVQPAELEDSGVYFCASSFGLAGIMGTDTQYFGPGTRLTVL.

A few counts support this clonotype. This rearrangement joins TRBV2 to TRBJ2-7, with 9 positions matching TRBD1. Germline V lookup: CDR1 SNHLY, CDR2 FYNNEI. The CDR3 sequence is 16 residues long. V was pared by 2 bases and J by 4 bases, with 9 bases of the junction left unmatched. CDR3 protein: CASSEIRTDRGYEQYF. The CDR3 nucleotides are TGTGCCAGCAGTGAAATCCGTACGGACAGGGGTTACGAGCAGTACTTC.

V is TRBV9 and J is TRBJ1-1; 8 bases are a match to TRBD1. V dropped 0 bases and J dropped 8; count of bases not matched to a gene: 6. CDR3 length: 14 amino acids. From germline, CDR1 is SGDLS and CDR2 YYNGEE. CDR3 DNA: TGTGCCAGCAGCGTAGGGACAGGGTTCCCCGAAGCTTTCTTT. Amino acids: CASSVGTGFPEAFF.

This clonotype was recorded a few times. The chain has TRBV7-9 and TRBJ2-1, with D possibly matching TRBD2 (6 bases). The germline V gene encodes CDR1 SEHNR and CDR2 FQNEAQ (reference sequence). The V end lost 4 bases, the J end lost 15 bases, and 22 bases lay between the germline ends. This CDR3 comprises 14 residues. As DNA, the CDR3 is TGTGCCAGCAGCTCAGAGACTGACGCCGGGGGTCGGTTCTTC. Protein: CASSSETDAGGRFF.